This TCR beta chain came from a study of CD8+CD57+ T cells in acquired aplastic anemia. In the study overall: When averaged, DNA from sorted CD4+ and CD8+ cells came to approximately 3.2 ug.

The length of the CDR3 is 15 residues. Germline V gene data show CDR1 as SGHVS and CDR2 as FNYEAQ. Trimming took 2 bases from V and 4 from J; bases not matched to a gene: 8. The study profiled TCR beta VDJ and CDR3 using genomic DNA as template. From the reads, TCRdb called clonotypes with MiXCR, one entry per CDR3 protein. Here the sample spans some 150,000 distinct CDR3 sequences, 70% to 80% being singletons. Overall study findings and caveats: The number of CD8+ CDR3 sequences shared by patients and controls was twenty-nine.

For this clonotype: As yet, its antigen is unknown.

Patients picked for sequencing had shown CD8+CD57+ cell expansion detected by flow cytometry. This chain joins TRBV7-6 and TRBJ2-7, with 7 nucleotides matching TRBD1. The specimen sequenced was sorted CD4+, CD8+, or CD8+CD57+ T cells (not recorded which) from PBMCs. This clonotype was sampled from a human donor with aplastic anemia. CDR3 residues: CASSLSRDREYEQYF. CDR3 nucleotide sequence: TGTGCCAGCAGCTTATCCCGAGACAGGGAGTACGAGCAGTACTTC.